The next 21 T cell receptor beta chains were all read from a single sample in a study of cytomegalovirus exposure and HLA in healthy donors. The PCR employed 60 Vbeta primers together with 13 Jbeta primers. Clones were read by immunoSEQ multiplex PCR, and TCRdb kept only the in-frame ones, dropping some. The table lists about 170,000 clones, around 75% of them singletons. The sequencing sample was made of PBMCs. All receptors derive from a male donor in good health and CMV-seronegative.

The chain combines TRBV30 with TRBJ1-4; 11 bases are a match to TRBD1. The CDR3 runs to 18 residues. With 1 base clipped from V and 5 bases from J, the junction kept 12 bases outside the gene matches. Germline assignment: CDR1 GTSNPN and CDR2 SVGIG (reference sequence). CDR3 DNA sequence: TGTGCCTGGAGTGAACCGGGACAGGGGGTTGGACTCAATGAAAAACTGTTTTTT. Translated, it gives CAWSEPGQGVGLNEKLFF.

This clone was seen a few times. The genes are TRBV19 and TRBJ1-1; 10 bases are shared with TRBD1. CDR1 and CDR2 from the germline V gene are LNHDA and SQIVND (reference sequence). CDR3 length: 14 amino acids. The J segment lost 6 bases and the V segment lost 5 bases, leaving 6 bases of the junction unmatched. CDR3 sequence (DNA): TGTGCCAGTAGTTCCAGACAGGGGGCCGCTGAAGCTTTCTTT. Its translation is CASSSRQGAAEAFF.

The chain carries TRBV6-5 and TRBJ1-1; D is undetermined. Trimming stripped 3 bases from V and 8 bases from J, with 7 bases between. Germline V gives CDR1 MNHEY, CDR2 SVGAGI. The CDR3 has 11 residues. This CDR3 is CASSYATEAFF. Written as DNA, the CDR3 is TGTGCCAGCAGTTATGCGACAGAAGCTTTCTTT.

As for this clone: The same CDR3 arises from other DNA sequences in this sample as well. The chain employs TRBV6-5 and TRBJ1-1; no clear D. Trimming pared 2 bases from V and 5 bases from J, leaving 9 bases between. The CDR3 consists of 13 residues. Germline V CDR1 and CDR2: MNHEY, SVGAGI. This chain's CDR3 is CASSYGRVTEAFF. The CDR3 bases are TGTGCCAGCAGTTACGGTCGGGTGACTGAAGCTTTCTTT.

This clone has just a few counts. The V call is TRBV10-3, the J call TRBJ1-6, with TRBD1 as a possible D gene (5 bases). CDR3 size: 15 residues. V shed 2 bases and J shed 10 bases, with 15 bases lying between them. CDR1 is ENHRY, CDR2 SYGVKD, per germline. The CDR3 spells CAISERVAGRSPLHF. In nucleotides, the CDR3 is TGTGCCATCAGTGAGCGTGTTGCAGGGCGCTCACCCCTCCACTTT.

The chain recombines TRBV5-6 with TRBJ2-5, with D maybe TRBD2 (5 bases). CDR1 is SGHDT, CDR2 YYEEEE, per germline. The V gene lost 1 base and the J gene lost 11 bases, with 15 bases spanning the gap. This CDR3 has 13 residues. CDR3 coding DNA: TGTGCCAGCAGCTTGAGGTTGGGGAGTGTGCAGTACTTC. The encoded protein is CASSLRLGSVQYF.

The V gene is TRBV19, the J gene TRBJ1-6; D remains ambiguous. V was trimmed by 4 bases and J by 6 bases, leaving 7 bases between them. This CDR3 spans 13 amino acids. In germline, CDR1 is LNHDA, CDR2 SQIVND (reference sequence). CDR3 nucleotide sequence: TGTGCCAGTAGTAGTCTCGGTAATTCACCCCTCCACTTT. As protein: CASSSLGNSPLHF. Using reference TRBV19 and TRBJ1-6 for the parts outside the CDR3, the full variable domain is DGGITQSPKYLFRKEGQNVTLSCEQNLNHDAMYWYRQDPGQGLRLIYYSQIVNDFQKGDIAEGYSVSREKKESFPLTVTSAQKNPTAFYLCASSSLGNSPLHFGNGTRLTVT.

This chain uses TRBV2 with TRBJ2-2; weak D call: TRBD1 (5 bases). V dropped 7 bases and J dropped 0 bases, with 18 bases sitting between them. This CDR3 is 17 amino acids long. Germline CDR1 and CDR2: SNHLY and FYNNEI. The CDR3 sequence is CASTIGSTVANTGELFF. CDR3 sequence (DNA): TGTGCCAGCACCATTGGTTCGACAGTGGCGAACACCGGGGAGCTGTTTTTT.

This clone turned up a few times. The V call is TRBV4-1, the J call TRBJ1-1; D call uncertain. V lost 4 bases, J lost 0 bases, and 9 bases lay in between. CDR3 size: 14 residues. From germline, CDR1 is MGHRA and CDR2 YSYEKL. CDR3 region: CASSPRSMNTEAFF. In DNA, the CDR3 is TGCGCCAGCAGCCCCCGTAGTATGAACACTGAAGCTTTCTTT.

The gene calls are TRBV10-3 and TRBJ1-4; no definite D call. This CDR3 has 15 residues. CDR1 ENHRY and CDR2 SYGVKD come from the germline V gene. V shed 2 bases and J shed 2 bases, with 9 bases lying between them. CDR3 region: CAISEREGTNEKLFF. Written as DNA, the CDR3 is TGTGCCATCAGTGAGAGGGAGGGCACTAATGAAAAACTGTTTTTT.

The chain recombines TRBV6-5 with TRBJ1-1; D is unclear. V was shortened by 6 bases and J by 0 bases, with 14 bases between the two germline ends. Germline V gene sequence: CDR1 MNHEY, CDR2 SVGAGI. The length of the CDR3 is 15 residues. CDR3 amino acids: CASRERRRMNTEAFF. CDR3 nucleotide sequence: TGTGCCAGCAGGGAACGACGGCGGATGAACACTGAAGCTTTCTTT.

Remarks on this clone: Other DNA sequences in this sample translate to the same CDR3. The chain couples TRBV30 to TRBJ1-2, with D unclear. The V end lost 0 bases, the J end lost 4 bases, and 6 bases lay between the germline ends. Germline V gene data show CDR1 as GTSNPN and CDR2 as SVGIG (reference sequence). This CDR3 has 12 residues. The CDR3 DNA is TGTGCCTGGAGTGTAACGGGCTATGGCTACACCTTC. As protein: CAWSVTGYGYTF. Full variable domain (rest looked up from reference TRBV30 and TRBJ1-2): SQTIHQWPATLVQPVGSPLSLECTVEGTSNPNLYWYRQAAGRGLQLLFYSVGIGQISSEVPQNLSASRPQDRQFILSSKKLLLSDSGFYLCAWSVTGYGYTFGSGTRLTVV.

The J gene is TRBJ2-1, the V gene TRBV4-2, with D perhaps TRBD2 (7 bases). CDR3 length: 15 amino acids. Germline CDR1 and CDR2: LGHNA and YNFKEQ. V dropped 0 bases and J dropped 7 bases, with 13 bases sitting between them. The CDR3, as DNA: TGTGCCAGCAGCCAAGATCGAAGGGGGGGGAATGAGCAGTTCTTC. Translation: CASSQDRRGGNEQFF.

A few counts support this clone. The chain recombines TRBV7-2 with TRBJ2-2; D is perhaps TRBD1 (6 bases). The V end lost 2 bases, the J end lost 3 bases, and 13 bases lay between the germline ends. Germline CDR1 is SGHTA and CDR2 is FQGNSA. The CDR3 loop spans 16 amino acids. In nucleotides, the CDR3 is TGTGCCAGCAGCTTAAGAGGGGGTGGGGACACCGGGGAGCTGTTTTTT. Translation gives CASSLRGGGDTGELFF.

This chain connects TRBV14 to TRBJ2-6; 8 bases are a match to TRBD1. The J segment lost 2 bases and the V segment lost 2 bases, leaving 8 bases of the junction unmatched. The CDR3 loop spans 18 amino acids. CDR1 is SGHDN, CDR2 FVKESK, per germline. This CDR3 reads CASSQLQGAVTGANVLTF. As DNA, the CDR3 is TGTGCCAGCAGCCAATTGCAGGGGGCTGTCACTGGGGCCAACGTCCTGACTTTC.

The chain links TRBV10-3 to TRBJ1-2, with TRBD1 identical over 8 bases. Trimming removed 6 bases from V and 0 bases from J; junction bases left unmatched: 3. Germline assignment: CDR1 ENHRY and CDR2 SYGVKD. The CDR3 sequence is 14 residues long. For the CDR3, the DNA is TGTGCCATCAGCTGGACAGGGACTAACTATGGCTACACCTTC. Translating it yields CAISWTGTNYGYTF.

This clone has a handful of counts. CDR3 loop: CASSTRTRNTGELFF. CDR3 DNA: TGTGCCAGTAGTACGAGGACACGGAACACCGGGGAGCTGTTTTTT. The rearrangement links TRBV19 to TRBJ2-2; tentative D call: TRBD1 (5 bases). The CDR3 spans 15 residues. V was trimmed by 4 bases and J by 1 base, leaving 10 bases between them. Looked up from germline, CDR1 is LNHDA and CDR2 is SQIVND (reference sequence).

The chain recombines TRBV11-3 with TRBJ2-2; no reliable D call. CDR1 is SGHNT, CDR2 YENEEA, per germline. Trimming cost V 6 bases and J 1 base, with 9 bases left between them. The length of the CDR3 is 14 residues. As DNA, the CDR3 is TGTGCCAGCAGAGTCGGGTTGAACACCGGGGAGCTGTTTTTT. Its protein is CASRVGLNTGELFF.

The V call is TRBV21-1, the J call TRBJ2-5; the table gives TRBD2 as D, unverified against the DNA. TRBV21-1 is tagged as a pseudogene. This CDR3 is built from 17 residues. DNA for the CDR3: TGTGCCAGCAGCAAAGTCGATAGCGGGGGGATCCAAGAGACCCAGTACTTC. Translation gives CASSKVDSGGIQETQYF.

In nucleotides, the CDR3 is TGTGCCAGCAGTCGCGACCGGACTGTCCTCTACGAGCAGTACTTC. It codes for CASSRDRTVLYEQYF. V is TRBV2 and J is TRBJ2-7, with a possible D match to TRBD2 (5 bases). CDR1 is SNHLY and CDR2 is FYNNEI in the germline V gene. This CDR3 comprises 15 residues. Trimming shortened V by 5 bases and J by 3 bases, and 17 bases separated the two germline ends.

This chain links TRBV6-5 with TRBJ1-2; the D is unclear. V was trimmed by 0 bases and J by 2 bases, leaving 10 bases between them. CDR1 and CDR2 from the germline V gene are MNHEY and SVGAGI. The CDR3 extends over 15 amino acids. The CDR3 nucleotides read TGTGCCAGCAGTTACTCGACGGGAAGCAACTATGGCTACACCTTC. Its translation is CASSYSTGSNYGYTF.